These 7 T cell receptor beta chains were all obtained from the same sample, sequenced in a study of blood T cell repertoires in COVID-19. Assay: immunoSEQ multiplex PCR; the TCRdb copy retains only in-frame clones and omits some. The sample lists about 63,000 clones, approximately 78% occurring once. Specimen: PBMCs or T cells enriched from blood (not recorded which). The receptors were sampled from a woman aged 35 to 49 with acute COVID-19.

The chain couples TRBV4-2 to TRBJ2-6; unclear D gene. V was cut by 1 base and J by 0 bases, with 10 bases left in between. Germline loops: CDR1 LGHNA, CDR2 YNFKEQ. The CDR3 is made up of 17 amino acids. The CDR3 DNA sequence: TGTGCCAGCAGCCAAGTTCAGCGAGCCTCTGGGGCCAACGTCCTGACTTTC. Protein sequence: CASSQVQRASGANVLTF.

This clone occurred once. The chain is built from TRBV19 and TRBJ2-3; possibly TRBD1 for D (5 bases). V was pared by 2 bases and J by 4 bases, with 10 bases between. This CDR3 has 14 amino acids. Germline CDR1 LNHDA, CDR2 SQIVND (reference sequence). The CDR3 DNA reads TGTGCCAGTAGTATACAGGGTTCATCAGATACGCAGTATTTT. Its translation: CASSIQGSSDTQYF.

CDR3: CASSQAGGLAGGWDYEQYF. The CDR3 DNA is TGTGCCAGCAGCCAAGCCGGAGGACTAGCGGGTGGATGGGACTACGAGCAGTACTTC. The rearrangement links TRBV3-1 (or the pseudogene TRBV3-2) to TRBJ2-7; TRBD2 matches 11 bases. The CDR3 length is 19 residues. Germline values: CDR1 LGHDT, CDR2 YNNKEL (reference sequence). The junction had 14 bases not matched to a gene; V was cut back by 1 base and J by 3 bases.

V and J are TRBV28 and TRBJ1-5, with unresolved D. Trimming took off 7 bases at V and 0 bases at J, with 7 bases between the two ends. This CDR3 spans 13 amino acids. CDR1 MDHEN and CDR2 SYDVKM come from the germline V gene. DNA of the CDR3: TGTGCCAGCACTCGGTATAGCAATCAGCCCCAGCATTTT. Amino acid sequence: CASTRYSNQPQHF.

The rearrangement joins TRBV12-3 or TRBV12-4 to TRBJ1-2; D is unclear. The CDR3 is 13 amino acids. The V gene lost 3 bases and the J gene lost 6 bases, with 11 bases spanning the gap. The chain's CDR3 is CASSFLVGDGYTF. The CDR3 nucleotides are TGTGCCAGCAGTTTCTTAGTGGGAGATGGCTACACCTTC.

This sequence joins TRBV15 and TRBJ2-5; possible D gene TRBD2, 7 bases. The V gene's germline CDR1 is LNHNV and CDR2 YYDKDF (reference sequence). Trimming shortened V by 5 bases and J by 7 bases, and 17 bases separated the two germline ends. The CDR3 sequence is 14 residues long. CDR3: CATSGGGGAGTQYF. DNA for the CDR3: TGTGCCACCAGCGGAGGGGGGGGCGCGGGGACCCAGTACTTC. The whole variable domain, filled in from reference TRBV15 and TRBJ2-5, reads DAMVIQNPRYQVTQFGKPVTLSCSQTLNHNVMYWYQQKSSQAPKLLFHYYDKDFNNEADTPDNFQSRRPNTSFCFLDIRSPGLGDTAMYLCATSGGGGAGTQYFGPGTRLLVL.

V usage is TRBV5-4 and J usage is TRBJ2-2; D may be TRBD2 (5 bases). CDR1 and CDR2 from the germline V gene are SGHNT and YYREEE (reference sequence). The CDR3 consists of 13 residues. Deletions cut 4 bases from V and 5 bases from J, with 9 bases between. This chain's CDR3 is CASSLAGTGELFF. CDR3 coding DNA: TGTGCCAGCAGCCTTGCGGGTACCGGGGAGCTGTTTTTT.